Sequencing of this T cell receptor beta chain was carried out in a study of T cell changes during pregnancy in multiple sclerosis. TCRdb keeps only in-frame clones here, not all; method: immunoSEQ multiplex PCR. The repertoire consists of more than 70,000 clones, with just over 90% occurring once and the leading ten covering 2.5%. From germline, CDR1 is SGHNT and CDR2 YYREEE (reference sequence). Trimming cost V 4 bases and J 2 bases; bases outside gene matches: 6. The CDR3 runs 14 residues. V is TRBV5-4 and J is TRBJ2-7; 7 bases agree with TRBD1. The TCR comes from a female donor with multiple sclerosis, enrolled in a pregnancy study. The specimen was peripheral blood, collected in the second trimester of pregnancy. The CDR3 spells CASSPQGPAYEQYF. CDR3 coding DNA: TGTGCCAGCAGCCCACAGGGGCCCGCCTACGAGCAGTACTTC.